Listed below are T cell receptor beta chains from one sample, sequenced in a study of T cell changes during pregnancy in multiple sclerosis. The data were produced by immunoSEQ multiplex PCR, yet TCRdb's version contains in-frame clones alone and is incomplete. Counted here are tens of thousands of clones, roughly nine tenths occurring once; the ten biggest clones make up approximately 0.69%. Sequences were derived from CD4+ T cells from peripheral blood mononuclear cells, sampled in the first trimester of pregnancy. The receptor source for this set is a female donor with multiple sclerosis, enrolled in a pregnancy study. Each CDR3 is given without its conserved first and last residue. Fields, in order: V gene, CDR3 length, J gene, CDR3 protein.

>TRBV6-5|12|TRBJ2-7
ASSYSRGKGEQY
>TRBV2|10|TRBJ1-2
ASSSRDHLYT
>TRBV4-3|15|TRBJ1-1
ASSQDYRVAAQRRAF
>TRBV2|17|TRBJ1-4
ASSGSRDREFRYGGKLF
>TRBV14|13|TRBJ2-7
ASTSEGVPSAPQY
>TRBV4-2|14|TRBJ2-3
ASSQDWTSSTDTQY
>TRBV4-1|15|TRBJ1-1
ASSTHPDRGGRTEAF
>TRBV4-1|13|TRBJ2-1
ASSQELAGRSEQF
>TRBV5-6|13|TRBJ1-6
ASSLQGQGGSPLH
>TRBV9|13|TRBJ2-6
ASSPQGAGANVLT
>TRBV19|15|TRBJ1-1
ASSILGQGARNTEAF
>TRBV7-6|15|TRBJ2-1
ASSLARLISGDNEQF
>TRBV2|11|TRBJ1-2
ASLGQGSYGYT
>TRBV9|12|TRBJ2-5
ASSVEPGQETQY
>TRBV11-3|13|TRBJ1-1
ASSSTQGADTEAF
>TRBV30|11|TRBJ2-5
AWKTGGTVTQY
>TRBV5-1|14|TRBJ1-6
ASSLGQSYHNSPLH